These T cell receptor beta chains were read from a single sample in a study of cytomegalovirus exposure and HLA in healthy donors. The repertoire was sequenced with immunoSEQ multiplex PCR; TCRdb's copy has only in-frame clones and lacks some. The data show 150,000 to 200,000 clones, approximately 87% seen once. Source material: PBMCs. These receptors were taken from a woman aged 25 to 45 in good health and CMV-seronegative. Each CDR3 is given with its conserved first and last residue. D genes are given only for firm matches. Clone size is shown for a subset of rows, as once, few, many or a class of expanded clone.

d_call | clone_size | j_call | v_call | cdr3_nt | cdr3_aa
. | . | TRBJ2-2 | TRBV6-5 | TGTGCCAGCGGCAGGACAACGAACACCGGGGAGCTGTTTTTT | CASGRTTNTGELFF
. | . | TRBJ2-7 | TRBV19 | TGTGCCAGTAGTAAAATCGGGGCACAGGGAGTAGGCGAGCAGTACTTC | CASSKIGAQGVGEQYF
. | . | TRBJ2-7 | TRBV6-1 | TGTGCCAGCAGTGATGTGCAGATCTACGAGCAGTACTTC | CASSDVQIYEQYF
. | . | TRBJ1-1 | TRBV10-3 | TGTGCCATCAGTTATGACAGTGAAGCTTTCTTT | CAISYDSEAFF
. | once | TRBJ2-5 | TRBV7-9 | TGTGCCAGCAGCCCCGGTTGGGGTTGGGAGACCCAGTACTTC | CASSPGWGWETQYF
TRBD1 | . | TRBJ1-2 | TRBV27 | TGTGCCAGCAGTTCAGGGGGCGCGTACACCTTC | CASSSGGAYTF
TRBD2 | . | TRBJ2-1 | TRBV5-1 | TGCGCCAGCGGGGAGGGAGGGTACGGTGAGCAGTTCTTC | CASGEGGYGEQFF
TRBD2 | . | TRBJ2-5 | TRBV5-1 | TGCGCCAGCAGCAGGGGACTAGCGGGGGAAGAGACCCAGTACTTC | CASSRGLAGEETQYF
. | few | TRBJ2-7 | TRBV2 | TGTGCCAGCAGTTGGGACAACTCCTACGAGCAGTACTTC | CASSWDNSYEQYF
TRBD1 | . | TRBJ2-2 | TRBV4-3 | TGCGCCAGCAGCCGCCGGACAGGGGAAGGGACCGGGGAGCTGTTTTTT | CASSRRTGEGTGELFF
TRBD2 | . | TRBJ2-3 | TRBV9 | TGTGCCAGCAGCACCATACTAGCGGGATTCCCAGATACGCAGTATTTT | CASSTILAGFPDTQYF
. | . | TRBJ1-5 | TRBV7-2 | TGTACATCAGCGGGGGGTCCCAATCAGCCCCAGCATTTT | CTSAGGPNQPQHF
. | . | TRBJ2-1 | TRBV11-2 | TGTGCCAGCAGCTTAGGGGGAGATTGGGAGCAGTTCTTC | CASSLGGDWEQFF
TRBD2 | . | TRBJ2-4 | TRBV11-2 | TGTGCCAGCAGCCTCGGACAGGTGACTAGCGGGGACCCCAAAAACATTCAGTACTTC | CASSLGQVTSGDPKNIQYF
TRBD2 | . | TRBJ2-1 | TRBV7-3 | TGTGCCAGCAGCTTCGGACTAGCGAATGAGCAGTTCTTC | CASSFGLANEQFF
. | . | TRBJ1-3 | TRBV7-2 | TGTGCCAGCAGCCTTCAAGGCTCTGGAAACACCATATATTTT | CASSLQGSGNTIYF
TRBD2 | . | TRBJ2-5 | TRBV5-1 | TGCGCCAGCAGTGGGGCGGCGCGGGAGGCGGGGACCCAGTACTTC | CASSGAAREAGTQYF
. | . | TRBJ1-4 | TRBV27 | TGTGCCAGCAGTTTAAGCAGGGGCGCCTTGGAACTGTTTTTT | CASSLSRGALELFF
. | . | TRBJ2-2 | TRBV30 | TGTGCCTGGAGGGCAGGGAACACCGGGGAGCTGTTTTTT | CAWRAGNTGELFF
TRBD2 | . | TRBJ2-1 | TRBV11-2 | TGTGCCAGCAGTTCCGGGGGACTAGCGGTCTACAATGAGCAGTTCTTC | CASSSGGLAVYNEQFF
TRBD2 | . | TRBJ2-5 | TRBV30 | TGTGCCTGGAGTGTACTGGCGGGAGGGCTGTGGGGAGAGACCCAGTACTTC | CAWSVLAGGLWGETQYF
. | . | TRBJ2-7 | TRBV28 | TGTGCCAGCAGTTTATTAAAACCGGGACGGGACGAGCAGTACTTC | CASSLLKPGRDEQYF
TRBD2 | . | TRBJ2-3 | TRBV4-1 | TGCGCCAGCAGCCAGGAAGCGGGAGGGCCCGGAGATACGCAGTATTTT | CASSQEAGGPGDTQYF
. | . | TRBJ2-7 | TRBV19 | TGTGCCAGTAGTCGGGGAGAGAACTACGAGCAGTACTTC | CASSRGENYEQYF
. | once | TRBJ2-2 | TRBV7-6 | TGTGCCAGCAGCTTAGGGTTAGGGAGGACAGGCCCCGGCGGGGAGCTGTTTTTT | CASSLGLGRTGPGGELFF
. | once | TRBJ1-2 | TRBV19 | TGTGCCAGTACCCCGGACACCACTAGCTATGGCTACACCTTC | CASTPDTTSYGYTF
. | . | TRBJ2-1 | TRBV5-4 | TGTGCCAGCAGCTGGGACCCCAGCTCCTACAATGAGCAGTTCTTC | CASSWDPSSYNEQFF
. | . | TRBJ2-7 | TRBV13 | TGTGCCAGCGCGATGGGCCTTGGCGAGCAGTACTTC | CASAMGLGEQYF
TRBD1 | . | TRBJ2-3 | TRBV7-6 | TGTGCCAGCAGCTTACCGACAGGGCCGCAGTATTTT | CASSLPTGPQYF
TRBD1 | . | TRBJ2-5 | TRBV5-1 | TGCGCCAGCAGCTTGGCGGTTACTACAGGGGGGGAGACCCAGTACTTC | CASSLAVTTGGETQYF
TRBD1 | once | TRBJ1-1 | TRBV5-1 | TGCGCCAGCAGCGCACAGGGGGGGAACACTGAAGCTTTCTTT | CASSAQGGNTEAFF
. | . | TRBJ1-2 | TRBV28 | TGTGCCAGTTTGATCGGGGGCGGAAAAGGTACTGGCTACACCTTC | CASLIGGGKGTGYTF
TRBD1 | . | TRBJ1-1 | TRBV13 | TGTGCCAGCAGCTTCCAAGGGACAGAGGCTTTCTTT | CASSFQGTEAFF
TRBD2 | . | TRBJ2-1 | TRBV5-1 | TGCGCCAGCAGCTTGAAGCGGGGGCCCGTTTACAATGAGCAGTTCTTC | CASSLKRGPVYNEQFF
. | . | TRBJ2-3 | TRBV6-4 | TGTGCCAGCAGTGTTGCTGCGGCTAGCACAGATACGCAGTATTTT | CASSVAAASTDTQYF
. | . | TRBJ2-7 | TRBV7-2 | TGTGCCAGCAGCTCGGGACCTTTGAGCTCCTACGAGCAGTACTTC | CASSSGPLSSYEQYF
. | once | TRBJ1-3 | TRBV4-1 | TGCGCCAGCAGCCAAGTCGGCTCTGGAAACACCATATATTTT | CASSQVGSGNTIYF
TRBD1 | . | TRBJ1-1 | TRBV15 | TGTGCCACCAGCAGAGCAGGGGGCGTACTCACTGAAGCTTTCTTT | CATSRAGGVLTEAFF
. | . | TRBJ2-1 | TRBV29-1 | TGCAGCGTTGAAGATCGTTGGCAGACTAACTACAATGAGCAGTTCTTC | CSVEDRWQTNYNEQFF
. | once | TRBJ2-1 | TRBV5-4 | TGTGCCAGCAGCATCAGGGGAAGTAATGAGCAGTTCTTC | CASSIRGSNEQFF
. | few | TRBJ1-1 | TRBV27 | TGTGCCAGCAGCCCGCTAAGCAGGGCCACTGAAGCTTTCTTT | CASSPLSRATEAFF